This entry is about one T cell receptor (beta chain). The sample comes from a study of shared clonotypes between healthy human individuals. The length of the CDR3 is 14 residues. With 1 base removed from V and 5 bases from J, the gap between germline ends came to 12 bases. CDR1 LGHNA and CDR2 YNFKEQ come from the germline V gene. Sequencing used immunoSEQ multiplex PCR; TCRdb keeps in-frame clones, though not all of them. The sample comprises 730,000 or so clones, less than 80% of which are singletons, and about 2% rests with the top ten. The genes are TRBV4-2 and TRBJ2-7, with D possibly matching TRBD1 (6 bases). The sample taken for sequencing was memory CD4+ T cells sorted from blood. Stated subset: CD45RA-negative fraction. This receptor was identified in a woman aged 25 to 39 in good health. CDR3 nucleotide sequence: TGTGCCAGCAGCCAAGTAGGGGGTTACGACGAGCAGTACTTC. Translated, it gives CASSQVGGYDEQYF.